The TCR beta chain described here comes from a study of regulatory T cells in long-lasting Graves disease. This clonotype was found many times. The antigen remains undetermined. Both iRepertoire HTBI primers and Arm-PCR of CDR3 regions were used to build the TCR beta libraries. Authors' processing steps: Overall, samples carried approximately 60 TRBV and 14 TRBJ segments. One entry per CDR3 protein results from TCRdb running MiXCR on the multiplex PCR reads. These V and J calls are TCRdb output, not the study's own analysis. Found here are 400,000 to 500,000 distinct CDR3 sequences, around 20% of them singletons; the top ten hold 14%. Study conclusions and caveats: The study examined only peripheral blood, not thyroid tissue. Shared public clonotypes totalled a few thousand in persistent patients, compared with around 930 in new patients.

Time point reported: persistent/refractory GD, antithyroid drugs over 5 years with positive TRAb. Construction of the TCR library relied on RNA isolated from PBMCs. This receptor was obtained from a female donor with Graves disease. This material consisted of peripheral blood mononuclear cells (PBMCs), taken when the disease was refractory, from a patient treated with antithyroid drugs.

In DNA, the CDR3 is TGTGCCATCAGTGCACTAGACTACGAGCAGTACTTC. As protein: CAISALDYEQYF. This chain uses TRBV10-3 with TRBJ2-7, with D maybe TRBD2 (5 bases). This CDR3 comprises 12 residues. Trimming removed 4 bases from V and 3 bases from J, with 7 bases in between. CDR1 is ENHRY, CDR2 SYGVKD, per germline.